Below, 23 T cell receptor beta chains from the same sample are listed, as sequenced in a study of early T cells in non-severe SARS-CoV-2 infection. TCRdb processed the 5' RACE reads anew with MiXCR; each CDR3 protein has one entry. Among roughly 28,000 distinct CDR3 sequences listed, 3.5% to 5% were seen once. What was sequenced was whole blood. The source of these receptors is an adult who was a healthcare worker with PCR-confirmed SARS-CoV-2 infection or an uninfected control (not recorded which).

This rearrangement joins TRBV18 to TRBJ2-3; 7 bases fit TRBD2. CDR1 and CDR2 from the germline V gene are KGHSH and LQKENI. V was pared by 6 bases and J by 0 bases, with 15 bases of the junction left unmatched. The CDR3 extends over 18 amino acids. The chain's CDR3 is CASSPFGGIPSSTDTQYF. The CDR3 coding sequence is TGTGCCAGCTCCCCTTTCGGGGGGATACCTTCTAGCACAGATACGCAGTATTTT.

This clonotype was counted ten times or more. Here the CDR3 DNA reads TGTGCCAGCAGCCGAACAGGGGTTGGGGGCTACACCTTC. Residues: CASSRTGVGGYTF. The chain couples TRBV12-3 or TRBV12-4 to TRBJ1-2, with 7 bases identical to TRBD1. This CDR3 spans 13 amino acids. V lost 6 bases, J lost 8 bases, and 9 bases stayed unmatched.

This clonotype was counted at least ten times. This chain connects TRBV30 to TRBJ2-4; 8 nucleotides agree with TRBD1. The V gene's germline CDR1 is GTSNPN and CDR2 SVGIG (reference sequence). After removal of 3 bases from V and 8 bases from J, the junction contained 3 bases not matched to a gene. CDR3 length equals 12 residues. Here the CDR3 reads CAWRDRDDIQYF. The CDR3 nucleotides are TGTGCCTGGAGGGACAGGGATGACATTCAGTACTTC.

Many counts were recorded for this clonotype. J is TRBJ1-5 and V is TRBV28; possible D gene TRBD1, 6 bases. The CDR3 loop spans 16 amino acids. Germline V gene data show CDR1 as MDHEN and CDR2 as SYDVKM. The V and J ends lost 4 bases and 2 bases respectively, with 15 bases between them. The chain's CDR3 is CASSSSQGGGNQPQHF. The CDR3 coding sequence is TGTGCCAGCAGTTCCTCACAGGGAGGAGGCAATCAGCCCCAGCATTTT.

This clonotype was seen many times. The chain couples TRBV20-1 to TRBJ2-2, with D unresolved. V shed 6 bases and J shed 2 bases, with 4 bases lying between them. The CDR3 is 11 amino acids. The germline CDR1 and CDR2 sequences are DFQATT and SNEGSKA (reference sequence). The CDR3 bases are TGCAGTGCGGATAACACCGGGGAGCTGTTTTTT. Protein sequence: CSADNTGELFF.

This clonotype was detected many times. The V and J genes are TRBV11-2 and TRBJ2-3; 10 bases fit TRBD2. CDR1 and CDR2 (germline): SGHAT, FQNNGV. There are 17 residues in the CDR3. V dropped 2 bases and J dropped 4; count of bases not matched to a gene: 9. In DNA form, the CDR3 reads TGTGCCAGCAGCTTATTTCTCCTAGCGGGGGAACCAGATACGCAGTATTTT. Protein: CASSLFLLAGEPDTQYF.

This clonotype was counted at least ten times. The chain employs TRBV20-1 and TRBJ2-3; TRBD2 agrees at 13 bases. The CDR3 extends over 18 amino acids. Germline CDR1 is DFQATT and CDR2 is SNEGSKA (reference sequence). The trim removed 3 bases at V and 5 bases at J, leaving 14 bases unmatched. The CDR3 sequence: CSARGLAGNQGAQDTQYF. In nucleotides, the CDR3 is TGCAGTGCTAGGGGACTAGCGGGGAATCAGGGGGCCCAAGATACGCAGTATTTT.

This clonotype was seen ten or more times. The chain couples TRBV6-4 to TRBJ2-1; 10 nucleotides line up with TRBD2. In germline, CDR1 is MRHNA, CDR2 SNTAGT. With V trimmed by 0 bases and J by 6 bases, 2 bases remained unmatched. The CDR3 is 15 residues long. In DNA form, the CDR3 reads TGTGCCAGCAGTGACTCTAGCGGGGGGCCCAATGAGCAGTTCTTC. Its protein product is CASSDSSGGPNEQFF.

This clonotype was observed at least ten times. The chain links TRBV7-6 to TRBJ1-1; D not resolved. This CDR3 has 15 amino acids. Germline loops: CDR1 SGHVS, CDR2 FNYEAQ. V gave up 5 bases and J gave up 1 base, with 14 bases separating them. The CDR3 DNA is TGTGCCAGCAGCCCTTACCACCGGACGAACACTGAAGCTTTCTTT. This sequence encodes CASSPYHRTNTEAFF.

This clonotype was observed many times. This chain links TRBV12-3 or TRBV12-4 with TRBJ2-5, with TRBD1 matching over 8 bases. Trimming took 5 bases from V and 2 from J; bases not matched to a gene: 7. The CDR3 extends over 15 amino acids. CDR3 sequence: CASSASGTGQETQYF. The CDR3 DNA is TGTGCCAGCAGTGCGTCCGGGACAGGTCAAGAGACCCAGTACTTC.

This clonotype was detected ten times or more. CDR3 nucleotide sequence: TGCAGTGCTAGAGAAGGGAAGGTCAATCAGCCCCAGCATTTT. It codes for CSAREGKVNQPQHF. J is TRBJ1-5 and V is TRBV20-1; D call uncertain. Trimming shortened V by 0 bases and J by 3 bases, and 9 bases separated the two germline ends. Germline CDR1 reads DFQATT; CDR2 reads SNEGSKA (reference sequence). CDR3 length equals 14 residues.

This clonotype was recorded at least ten times. The chain is built from TRBV11-2 and TRBJ2-7; TRBD2 matches at 10 bases. V lost 5 bases, J lost 8 bases, and 9 bases stayed unmatched. The CDR3 has 14 amino acids. Germline values: CDR1 SGHAT, CDR2 FQNNGV. The DNA of the CDR3 is TGTGCCAGCAGCCCTAGCGGGGGAGCAATTAAGCAGTACTTC. This sequence encodes CASSPSGGAIKQYF.

This clonotype occurred many times. The genes are TRBV20-1 and TRBJ2-1; TRBD2 matches 12 bases. V shed 6 bases and J 2 bases; nucleotides not matched to a gene: 2. Per germline, CDR1 DFQATT and CDR2 SNEGSKA (reference sequence). CDR3 size: 14 residues. CDR3 region: CSARLAGAYNEQFF. The CDR3 region has the DNA TGCAGTGCAAGACTAGCGGGGGCCTACAATGAGCAGTTCTTC.

This clonotype was counted ten times or more. The CDR3 region has the DNA TGTGCCAGCAGTGCAGGGGGCCTGAACACTGAAGCTTTCTTT. Translated: CASSAGGLNTEAFF. This chain joins TRBV27 and TRBJ1-1; 8 nucleotides line up with TRBD1. The CDR3 is made up of 14 amino acids. The germline gives CDR1 MNHEY, CDR2 SMNVEV (reference sequence). With 5 bases clipped from V and 0 bases from J, the junction kept 2 bases outside the gene matches.

This clonotype was seen many times. The chain carries TRBV10-3 and TRBJ2-2; 10 bases match TRBD1. The CDR3 is 16 residues long. With V trimmed by 2 bases and J by 5 bases, 5 bases remained unmatched. Germline values: CDR1 ENHRY, CDR2 SYGVKD. The chain's CDR3 is CAISEPGTGETGELFF. For the CDR3, the DNA is TGTGCCATCAGTGAGCCCGGGACAGGGGAAACCGGGGAGCTGTTTTTT.

This clonotype was observed many times. This chain connects TRBV20-1 to TRBJ1-2, with D tentatively TRBD1 (6 bases). The germline V gene has CDR1 DFQATT and CDR2 SNEGSKA (reference sequence). V lost 1 base to trimming and J lost 3 bases, with 9 bases between them. The CDR3 has 13 amino acids. The CDR3 DNA reads as TGCAGTGCTAGAGGGACAGCCTACTATGGCTACACCTTC. The encoded protein is CSARGTAYYGYTF.

This clonotype was counted at least ten times. The rearrangement links TRBV20-1 to TRBJ2-2, with 8 bases identical to TRBD2. Trimming removed 3 bases from V and 1 base from J; junction bases left unmatched: 4. Germline-derived CDR1 and CDR2 are DFQATT and SNEGSKA (reference sequence). This CDR3 spans 15 amino acids. CDR3 in DNA: TGCAGTGCTAGGAGGAGCGGGGGGAACACCGGGGAGCTGTTTTTT. It specifies CSARRSGGNTGELFF.

This clonotype was counted many times. V and J are TRBV7-7 and TRBJ2-5; D ambiguous. Trimming left V 8 bases short and J 2 bases short, with 12 bases between. CDR1 and CDR2 (germline): SSHAT, FNYEAQ (reference sequence). The CDR3 is 13 residues long. As DNA, the CDR3 is TGTGCCAGCTCCTACAGACTTCAAGAGACCCAGTACTTC. It codes for CASSYRLQETQYF.

This clonotype has a count of ten or more. The V call is TRBV11-2, the J call TRBJ2-1; D is undetermined. The V end lost 5 bases, the J end lost 4 bases, and 15 bases lay between the germline ends. Per germline, CDR1 SGHAT and CDR2 FQNNGV. CDR3 size: 15 residues. CDR3: CASSLIRRVYNEQFF. In nucleotides, the CDR3 is TGTGCCAGCAGCCTAATCCGTCGGGTATACAATGAGCAGTTCTTC. The full variable domain, completed using reference TRBV11-2 and TRBJ2-1, is EAGVAQSPRYKIIEKRQSVAFWCNPISGHATLYWYQQILGQGPKLLIQFQNNGVVDDSQLPKDRFSAERLKGVDSTLKIQPAKLEDSAVYLCASSLIRRVYNEQFFGPGTRLTVL.

At least ten counts were recorded for this clonotype. This chain uses TRBV5-1 with TRBJ1-6, with D hard to call. V was shortened by 4 bases and J by 5 bases, with 13 bases between the two germline ends. In germline, CDR1 is SGHRS, CDR2 YFSETQ. CDR3 size: 15 residues. The CDR3 is CASSIPGQDNSPLHF. CDR3 coding DNA: TGCGCCAGCAGCATCCCGGGCCAAGATAATTCACCCCTCCACTTT.

This clonotype was recorded many times. This chain connects TRBV27 to TRBJ1-1; unclear D gene. Germline V CDR1 and CDR2: MNHEY, SMNVEV (reference sequence). The CDR3 runs 13 residues. The ends were cut back, 4 bases at V and 5 bases at J, with 11 bases in the middle. CDR3 sequence (DNA): TGTGCCAGCAGTTGGGGAACGATGACTGAAGCTTTCTTT. Protein product: CASSWGTMTEAFF.

This clonotype was observed at least ten times. CDR3 region: CASRTTDTQYF. CDR3 DNA sequence: TGTGCCAGCAGAACCACAGATACGCAGTATTTT. The rearrangement links TRBV2 to TRBJ2-3; D call uncertain. V was cut by 6 bases and J by 2 bases, with 3 bases left in between. The CDR3 is 11 residues long. The V gene's germline CDR1 is SNHLY and CDR2 FYNNEI.

This clonotype was observed at least ten times. The V call is TRBV4-3, the J call TRBJ2-7; D perhaps matches TRBD2 (6 bases). Looked up from germline, CDR1 is LGHNA and CDR2 is YSLEER. The CDR3 length is 15 residues. The V end was cut by 1 base, the J end by 6 bases, with 16 bases between. CDR3 sequence reads: CASSQGSAGWGEQYF. The CDR3 DNA is TGCGCCAGCAGCCAAGGTTCGGCGGGATGGGGCGAGCAGTACTTC.